The 8 T cell receptor beta chains below all came from one sample that was sequenced in a study of T-cell memory formation after mild COVID-19. TCRdb called the 5' RACE reads again in MiXCR, with one record for every CDR3 protein. The data contain 150,000 or so distinct CDR3 sequences, around a third of them singletons. The material sequenced was PBMCs or a T cell subset sorted from them (not recorded which). These receptors came from an adult woman who had mild COVID-19 (a few samples of this study predate the infection). Cell type and time point are not known.

This clonotype occurred a few times. This rearrangement joins TRBV3-1 to TRBJ1-1, with D maybe TRBD1 (5 bases). The V and J ends lost 6 bases and 0 bases respectively, with 11 bases between them. CDR3 size: 14 residues. Germline V lookup: CDR1 LGHDT, CDR2 YNNKEL (reference sequence). The CDR3 DNA reads TGTGCCAGCAGGGCAGGGCCCATGAACACTGAAGCTTTCTTT. Translating gives CASRAGPMNTEAFF.

This clonotype was counted between two and nine times. The J gene is TRBJ2-7, the V gene TRBV6-2 or TRBV6-3; D possibly corresponds to TRBD2 (6 bases). With 1 base removed from V and 0 bases from J, the gap between germline ends came to 7 bases. Germline assignment: CDR1 MNHEY and CDR2 SVGEGT. The CDR3 runs to 14 residues. For the CDR3, the DNA is TGTGCCAGCAGTTACTTCGGGAGCTCCTACGAGCAGTACTTC. Translation: CASSYFGSSYEQYF.

V gene TRBV7-6 combines with J gene TRBJ2-7; D not resolved. Trimming removed 0 bases from V and 5 bases from J, with 8 bases in between. Germline lookup yields CDR1 SGHVS and CDR2 FNYEAQ. The CDR3 runs 13 residues. The CDR3 DNA reads as TGTGCCAGCAGCTTAGCGGGGAACGACGAGCAGTACTTC. This sequence encodes CASSLAGNDEQYF.

The chain employs TRBV20-1 and TRBJ1-5; D gene uncertain. Trimming cost V 0 bases and J 3 bases, with 6 bases left between them. The CDR3 length is 13 residues. Per germline, CDR1 DFQATT and CDR2 SNEGSKA (reference sequence). The CDR3 DNA is TGCAGTGCTAGAGAAAGCGTCAATCAGCCCCAGCATTTT. This codes for CSARESVNQPQHF.

The chain uses TRBV7-8 and TRBJ2-2, with D perhaps TRBD2 (5 bases). CDR1 and CDR2 from the germline V gene are SGHVS and FQNEAQ. V lost 2 bases and J 9 bases, leaving 13 bases between the germline ends. This CDR3 is 14 amino acids long. The CDR3 here is CASSLSWTPWELFF. CDR3 nucleotides: TGTGCCAGCAGCTTAAGTTGGACTCCCTGGGAGCTGTTTTTT.

In its sample, this clonotype was seen once. The V gene is TRBV20-1, the J gene TRBJ2-7, with TRBD2 identical over 8 bases. The ends lost 6 bases at V and 1 base at J; junction bases unmatched: 8. The CDR3 has 14 amino acids. Germline V gene sequence: CDR1 DFQATT, CDR2 SNEGSKA (reference sequence). The CDR3 is CSAGGRSMSYEQYF. In DNA form, the CDR3 reads TGCAGTGCCGGCGGGAGGTCTATGTCCTACGAGCAGTACTTC.

The rearrangement links TRBV9 to TRBJ2-3; 12 bases fit TRBD2. CDR1 and CDR2 (germline): SGDLS, YYNGEE. Trimming at V came to 0 bases and at J to 5 bases, leaving 4 bases not matched to a gene. The CDR3 is 16 amino acids. DNA for the CDR3: TGTGCCAGCAGCGTAGCCCTAGCGGGGGGGAGAGATACGCAGTATTTT. Its translation is CASSVALAGGRDTQYF.

The V gene is TRBV11-2, the J gene TRBJ1-2; unclear D gene. The germline V gene has CDR1 SGHAT and CDR2 FQNNGV. Trimming took 5 bases from V and 8 from J, leaving 15 bases between them. The CDR3 has 13 amino acids. CDR3: CASSPEWARGYTF. The CDR3 DNA reads TGTGCCAGCAGCCCCGAGTGGGCGAGGGGCTACACCTTC.